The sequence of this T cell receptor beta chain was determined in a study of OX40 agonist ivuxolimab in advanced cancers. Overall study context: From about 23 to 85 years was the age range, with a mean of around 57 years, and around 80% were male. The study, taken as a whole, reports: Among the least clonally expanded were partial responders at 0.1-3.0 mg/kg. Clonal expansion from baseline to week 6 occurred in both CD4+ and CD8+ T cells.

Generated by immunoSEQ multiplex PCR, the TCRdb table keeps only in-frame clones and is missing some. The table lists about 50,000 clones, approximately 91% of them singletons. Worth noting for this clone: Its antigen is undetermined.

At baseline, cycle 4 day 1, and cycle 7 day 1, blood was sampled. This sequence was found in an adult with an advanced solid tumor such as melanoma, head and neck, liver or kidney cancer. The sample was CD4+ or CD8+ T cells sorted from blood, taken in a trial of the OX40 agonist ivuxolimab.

CDR3 sequence (DNA): TGTGCCAGCAGTGCCGGGACTAGCCGGAGCTCCTACAATGAGCAGTTCTTC. Its protein is CASSAGTSRSSYNEQFF. J is TRBJ2-1 and V is TRBV2; 9 nucleotides align to TRBD2. This CDR3 spans 17 amino acids. Germline V gene data show CDR1 as SNHLY and CDR2 as FYNNEI. V was clipped by 4 bases and J by 0 bases; unmatched bases: 7.